The rows below give T cell receptor beta chains drawn from one sample of a study of response to subunit inactivated influenza vaccine. Using its own MiXCR run on the RT-PCR reads, TCRdb lists one record per CDR3 protein. Among about 570,000 distinct CDR3 sequences listed, about 11% were seen once. The same data also went into a second study, on T cells expressing NK-cell markers.

The specimen comprised PBMCs from blood, sampled on the day of vaccination. These receptors were obtained from a man aged 50-59 years who received an inactivated influenza vaccine. CDR3s include the opening cysteine and the closing phenylalanine or tryptophan. The order of the fields is V gene, J gene, D gene, clone size, CDR3 protein, CDR3 DNA. The D gene is left open where the match is weak. A row's size may be missing; if present it is once, few, many or a size class.

TRBV10-3,TRBJ1-1,.,many,CAISSPRGGNTEAFF,TGTGCCATCAGCAGCCCCAGGGGCGGGAACACTGAAGCTTTCTTT
TRBV7-9,TRBJ1-5,TRBD1,few,CASSSDRVGYSNQPQHF,TGTGCCAGCAGCTCCGACAGGGTGGGTTATAGCAATCAGCCCCAGCATTTT
TRBV7-9,TRBJ2-5,TRBD2,.,CASSPAWGGGRTQYF,TGTGCCAGCAGCCCCGCATGGGGGGGAGGAAGAACCCAGTACTTC
TRBV10-3,TRBJ2-2,.,many,CAISVGSRGNTGELFF,TGTGCCATCAGTGTCGGGTCGAGGGGGAACACCGGGGAGCTGTTTTTT
TRBV4-2,TRBJ2-1,.,few,CASSQDPRGEQFF,TGTGCCAGCAGCCAAGATCCTAGGGGTGAGCAGTTCTTC
TRBV4-3,TRBJ2-1,.,many,CASSQDLLVYNEQFF,TGCGCCAGCAGCCAAGATCTGTTAGTCTACAATGAGCAGTTCTTC
TRBV7-9,TRBJ2-3,.,.,CASSLTRLGSGTQYF,TGTGCCAGCAGCTTAACAAGACTAGGGTCAGGTACGCAGTATTTT
TRBV20-1,TRBJ2-5,.,.,CSASPPGRETQYF,TGCAGTGCTTCCCCCCCGGGTCGTGAGACCCAGTACTTC
TRBV7-8,TRBJ2-3,TRBD2,.,CASSFSGGTSVTADTQYF,TGTGCCAGCAGCTTTTCCGGCGGGACTAGCGTCACAGCAGATACGCAGTATTTT
TRBV7-6,TRBJ1-3,.,few,CASSLAVTEGTGNTIYF,TGTGCCAGCAGCTTAGCCGTGACAGAGGGGACTGGAAACACCATATATTTT
TRBV5-6,TRBJ2-1,.,.,CASSVGYSSYNEQFF,TGTGCCAGCAGCGTAGGGTACAGCTCCTACAATGAGCAGTTCTTC
TRBV6-2/TRBV6-3,TRBJ2-3,TRBD2,.,CASSRLAGGVDTQYF,TGTGCCAGCAGCCGACTAGCGGGGGGGGTAGATACGCAGTATTTT
TRBV4-2,TRBJ2-3,TRBD2,.,CASSQDPGLARNTQYF,TGTGCCAGCAGCCAAGACCCCGGACTAGCACGGAATACGCAGTATTTT
TRBV6-2/TRBV6-3,TRBJ2-6,.,.,CASSPVGANVLTF,TGTGCCAGCAGCCCTGTCGGGGCCAACGTCCTGACTTTC
TRBV7-8,TRBJ1-4,TRBD1,many,CASSLGGGQGSGKLFF,TGTGCCAGCAGCTTAGGTGGGGGACAGGGCTCAGGAAAACTGTTTTTT
TRBV9,TRBJ2-2,.,few,CASSVYPKGRGTGELFF,TGTGCCAGCAGCGTTTATCCGAAGGGGCGCGGCACCGGGGAGCTGTTTTTT
TRBV5-5,TRBJ2-7,.,.,CASRRALETVAYEQYF,TGTGCCAGCAGACGCGCGCTTGAAACAGTTGCCTACGAGCAGTACTTC
TRBV11-3,TRBJ2-1,.,.,CASSLRLASEQFF,TGTGCCAGCAGCTTACGGTTGGCCAGTGAGCAGTTCTTC
TRBV20-1,TRBJ2-4,.,.,CSPRGGFKNIQYF,TGCAGTCCACGGGGCGGATTCAAAAACATTCAGTACTTC
TRBV12-3/TRBV12-4,TRBJ2-3,TRBD2,.,CASSPMAGGPGDTQYF,TGTGCCAGCAGCCCCATGGCGGGAGGGCCAGGAGATACGCAGTATTTT
TRBV7-9,TRBJ2-1,.,.,CASSSVGDEQFF,TGTGCCAGCAGCTCCGTGGGGGATGAGCAGTTCTTC
TRBV12-3/TRBV12-4,TRBJ2-2,.,few,CASSLRGSWELFF,TGTGCCAGCAGTTTGAGGGGTAGCTGGGAGCTGTTTTTT
TRBV30,TRBJ2-5,.,.,CAWSVLGRLETQYF,TGTGCCTGGAGTGTACTGGGCCGGTTAGAGACCCAGTACTTC
TRBV5-5,TRBJ1-3,.,.,CASSRGGTGNTIYF,TGTGCCAGCAGCCGCGGGGGGACTGGAAACACCATATATTTT
TRBV12-3/TRBV12-4,TRBJ2-7,.,few,CASSPVLAEQYF,TGTGCCAGCAGTCCCGTCCTGGCCGAGCAGTACTTC
TRBV29-1,TRBJ2-1,.,.,CSGGQKYNEQFF,TGCAGCGGTGGACAGAAGTACAATGAGCAGTTCTTC
TRBV5-1,TRBJ2-5,.,few,CASSSPAGTTETQYF,TGCGCCAGCAGCTCACCCGCCGGGACAACAGAGACCCAGTACTTC
TRBV3-1,TRBJ2-3,TRBD2,.,CASSQGLGGSGTDTQYF,TGTGCCAGCAGCCAAGGTCTCGGCGGGAGCGGAACAGATACGCAGTATTTT
TRBV24-1,TRBJ2-7,.,.,CATSDPDGYEQYF,TGTGCCACCAGTGACCCTGACGGATACGAGCAGTACTTC
TRBV6-1,TRBJ2-6,.,.,CASSRTGLSGANVLTF,TGTGCCAGCAGCCGCACCGGGTTGTCTGGGGCCAACGTCCTGACTTTC
TRBV19,TRBJ2-6,.,.,CASSGASISGANVLTF,TGTGCCAGTAGTGGAGCGAGTATCTCTGGGGCCAACGTCCTGACTTTC
TRBV5-1,TRBJ2-7,.,.,CASSLAGLPEQYF,TGCGCCAGCAGCTTGGCAGGTCTGCCCGAGCAGTACTTC
TRBV12-3/TRBV12-4,TRBJ1-1,TRBD1,.,CASNPTGQNTEAFF,TGTGCCAGCAACCCGACAGGGCAGAACACTGAAGCTTTCTTT